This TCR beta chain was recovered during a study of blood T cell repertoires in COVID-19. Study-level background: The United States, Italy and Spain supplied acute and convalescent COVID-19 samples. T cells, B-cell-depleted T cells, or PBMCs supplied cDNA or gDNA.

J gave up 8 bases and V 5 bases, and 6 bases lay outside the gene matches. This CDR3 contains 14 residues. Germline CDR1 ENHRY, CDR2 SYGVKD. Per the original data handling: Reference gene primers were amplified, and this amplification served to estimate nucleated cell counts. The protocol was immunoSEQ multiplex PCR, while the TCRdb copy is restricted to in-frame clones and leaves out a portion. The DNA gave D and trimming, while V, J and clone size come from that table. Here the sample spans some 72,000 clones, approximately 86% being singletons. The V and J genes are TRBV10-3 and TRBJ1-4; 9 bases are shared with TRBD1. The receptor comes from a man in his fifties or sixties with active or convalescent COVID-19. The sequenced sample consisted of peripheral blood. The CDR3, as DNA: TGTGCCATCAGTTCCGGGACAGGGAAAGAAAAACTGTTTTTT. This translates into CAISSGTGKEKLFF.